These 19 T cell receptor beta chains originate from one sample sequenced in a study of OX40 agonist ivuxolimab in advanced cancers. Only in-frame clones appear in the TCRdb table, and some are missing; sequencing was by immunoSEQ multiplex PCR. The sample consists of about 51,000 clones, about 77% of them appearing once. Sample: CD4+ or CD8+ T cells sorted from blood, taken in a trial of the OX40 agonist ivuxolimab. Receptors originate from an adult with an advanced solid tumor such as melanoma, head and neck, liver or kidney cancer.

This clone is termed medium-sized. The chain employs TRBV28 and TRBJ1-2; 9 nucleotides line up with TRBD1. Germline values: CDR1 MDHEN, CDR2 SYDVKM. The CDR3 loop spans 15 amino acids. V was clipped by 4 bases and J by 7 bases; unmatched bases: 10. The CDR3 protein is CASSSPGQGISGYTF. CDR3 DNA: TGTGCCAGCAGTTCGCCGGGACAGGGTATCAGTGGCTACACCTTC.

This rearrangement joins TRBV9 to TRBJ1-1; 7 bases map to TRBD1. Trimming at V came to 0 bases and at J to 7 bases, leaving 6 bases not matched to a gene. The CDR3 sequence is 14 residues long. The germline V gene encodes CDR1 SGDLS and CDR2 YYNGEE. CDR3 sequence (DNA): TGTGCCAGCAGCGTAGGGGCAGGGGGACGTGAAGCTTTCTTT. It codes for CASSVGAGGREAFF.

The rearrangement joins TRBV7-2 to TRBJ2-7; 9 bases agree with TRBD2. The trim removed 5 bases at V and 6 bases at J, leaving 11 bases unmatched. The CDR3 is 15 residues long. Germline loops: CDR1 SGHTA, CDR2 FQGNSA. CDR3 loop: CASSPLGGRAGEQYF. The CDR3 DNA reads as TGTGCCAGCAGCCCTCTGGGCGGGAGGGCAGGCGAGCAGTACTTC.

The chain employs TRBV6-5 and TRBJ2-1; D perhaps matches TRBD2 (6 bases). The germline CDR1 and CDR2 sequences are MNHEY and SVGAGI. Trimming removed 4 bases at V and 0 bases at J, with 13 bases between. This CDR3 contains 16 residues. As DNA, the CDR3 is TGTGCCAGCAGTTCCAGTAGCGGTTACTCCTACAATGAGCAGTTCTTC. This translates into CASSSSSGYSYNEQFF.

J is TRBJ2-5 and V is TRBV5-1; D might be TRBD2 (6 bases). Looked up from germline, CDR1 is SGHRS and CDR2 is YFSETQ. V dropped 8 bases and J dropped 4 bases, with 15 bases sitting between them. The length of the CDR3 is 13 residues. The DNA of the CDR3 is TGCGCCAGTGAATTTAACGGGAGAGAGACCCAGTACTTC. Amino acid sequence: CASEFNGRETQYF.

This clone turned up a few times. J is TRBJ1-5 and V is TRBV16; possibly TRBD1 for D (5 bases). The CDR3 is 16 residues long. Germline V CDR1 and CDR2: KGHSY, FQNENV. V gave up 7 bases and J gave up 5 bases, with 21 bases separating them. CDR3 in amino acids: CASTLRSGGRDQPQHF. The CDR3, as DNA: TGTGCCAGCACCCTTCGGTCGGGGGGTAGAGATCAGCCCCAGCATTTT.

This sequence joins TRBV5-1 and TRBJ2-1; D possibly corresponds to TRBD1 (6 bases). The V end lost 0 bases, the J end lost 7 bases, and 23 bases lay between the germline ends. Per germline, CDR1 SGHRS and CDR2 YFSETQ. The CDR3 covers 18 residues. In DNA form, the CDR3 reads TGCGCCAGCAGCTTGGCCTTGATCAGGGCCGCTCAGGGGAATGAGCAGTTCTTC. It translates to CASSLALIRAAQGNEQFF. The full variable domain, completed using reference TRBV5-1 and TRBJ2-1, is KAGVTQTPRYLIKTRGQQVTLSCSPISGHRSVSWYQQTPGQGLQFLFEYFSETQRNKGNFPGRFSGRQFSNSRSEMNVSTLELGDSALYLCASSLALIRAAQGNEQFFGPGTRLTVL.

The chain recombines TRBV7-3 with TRBJ2-7; TRBD2 is a possible D gene (6 bases). Per germline, CDR1 SGHTA and CDR2 FQGTGA. Trimming took 5 bases from V and 1 from J, leaving 27 bases between them. CDR3 length: 19 residues. The CDR3 bases are TGTGCCAGCAGCGGGCGGGGTAGCGGAGACGCGTGGGGTTCCTACGAGCAGTACTTC. Its protein product is CASSGRGSGDAWGSYEQYF.

J is TRBJ2-2 and V is TRBV7-9; D not resolved. CDR1 SEHNR and CDR2 FQNEAQ come from the germline V gene (reference sequence). V gave up 2 bases and J gave up 0 bases, with 13 bases separating them. The CDR3 has 17 residues. CDR3 bases: TGTGCCAGCAGCTTATCGGTCAGTCGGGCGAACACCGGGGAGCTGTTTTTT. It yields the protein CASSLSVSRANTGELFF.

The chain uses TRBV19 and TRBJ1-2, with TRBD1 matching 8 bases. This CDR3 comprises 15 residues. From germline, CDR1 is LNHDA and CDR2 SQIVND (reference sequence). V shed 6 bases, J shed 4 bases, and the junction held 10 bases outside the gene matches. In DNA form, the CDR3 reads TGTGCCAGTAGCCGGACAGGGAGGGAGCTCTATGGCTACACCTTC. Translated, it gives CASSRTGRELYGYTF.

This clone appeared a few times. The CDR3 spells CAWSGGVHQPQHF. CDR3 nucleotides: TGTGCCTGGAGCGGGGGCGTACATCAGCCCCAGCATTTT. The chain employs TRBV30 and TRBJ1-5; D may be TRBD1 (6 bases). The V end was cut by 3 bases, the J end by 5 bases, with 11 bases between. CDR1 GTSNPN and CDR2 SVGIG come from the germline V gene (reference sequence). This CDR3 has 13 residues. The variable domain in full, completed from reference TRBV30 and TRBJ1-5, reads SQTIHQWPATLVQPVGSPLSLECTVEGTSNPNLYWYRQAAGRGLQLLFYSVGIGQISSEVPQNLSASRPQDRQFILSSKKLLLSDSGFYLCAWSGGVHQPQHFGDGTRLSIL.

The rearrangement joins TRBV30 to TRBJ1-2; D call uncertain. With 7 bases removed from V and 2 bases from J, the gap between germline ends came to 14 bases. This CDR3 is 13 amino acids long. CDR1 GTSNPN and CDR2 SVGIG come from the germline V gene (reference sequence). The DNA of the CDR3 is TGTGCCTCCCCGAGGACGGCCAACTATGGCTACACCTTC. It encodes CASPRTANYGYTF.

This clone came up a few times. This rearrangement joins TRBV28 to TRBJ2-5, with 16 bases identical to TRBD2. J was trimmed by 5 bases and V by 6 bases; bases with no gene match: 3. This CDR3 is 15 amino acids long. The V gene's germline CDR1 is MDHEN and CDR2 SYDVKM. CDR3 coding DNA: TGTGCCAGCAGCTGGGGACTAGCGGGAGGGGAGACCCAGTACTTC. This translates into CASSWGLAGGETQYF. Looking up the rest from reference TRBV28 and TRBJ2-5 gives the full variable domain: DVKVTQSSRYLVKRTGEKVFLECVQDMDHENMFWYRQDPGLGLRLIYFSYDVKMKEKGDIPEGYSVSREKKERFSLILESASTNQTSMYLCASSWGLAGGETQYFGPGTRLLVL.

The V and J genes are TRBV11-2 and TRBJ1-6, with 12 bases that match TRBD1. The CDR3 runs to 17 residues. Per germline, CDR1 SGHAT and CDR2 FQNNGV. The junction had 10 bases not matched to a gene; V was cut back by 5 bases and J by 8 bases. In DNA form, the CDR3 reads TGTGCCAGCAGCCGCCGCGGGACAGGGGGCACGGATTCACCCCTCCACTTT. It codes for CASSRRGTGGTDSPLHF. The full variable domain, with the rest looked up from reference TRBV11-2 and TRBJ1-6, is EAGVAQSPRYKIIEKRQSVAFWCNPISGHATLYWYQQILGQGPKLLIQFQNNGVVDDSQLPKDRFSAERLKGVDSTLKIQPAKLEDSAVYLCASSRRGTGGTDSPLHFGNGTRLTVT.

A few counts support this clone. The rearrangement uses TRBV19 and TRBJ2-7; no clear D gene. The germline V gene has CDR1 LNHDA and CDR2 SQIVND (reference sequence). The V end lost 10 bases, the J end lost 2 bases, and 15 bases lay between the germline ends. This CDR3 has 13 residues. CDR3 nucleotides: TGTGCCACCCGGACCCCCTGGACCTACGAGCAGTACTTC. Translating gives CATRTPWTYEQYF. Full variable domain (rest looked up from reference TRBV19 and TRBJ2-7): DGGITQSPKYLFRKEGQNVTLSCEQNLNHDAMYWYRQDPGQGLRLIYYSQIVNDFQKGDIAEGYSVSREKKESFPLTVTSAQKNPTAFYLCATRTPWTYEQYFGPGTRLTVT.

About this clone: Germline and junction disagree at one end, which may indicate a read error. The chain has TRBV7-7 and TRBJ2-7; 15 bases map to TRBD2. The V gene's germline CDR1 is SSHAT and CDR2 FNYEAQ (reference sequence). The CDR3 consists of 16 residues. CDR3 nucleotide sequence: TGTGCTAGCAGCCGCGGACTAGCGGGAGGGCCGTACGAGCAGTACTTC. Its protein product is CASSRGLAGGPYEQYF.

This chain connects TRBV2 to TRBJ2-7; 8 nucleotides match TRBD1. This CDR3 is 14 amino acids long. The germline gives CDR1 SNHLY, CDR2 FYNNEI. J gave up 3 bases and V 2 bases, and 3 bases lay outside the gene matches. Written as DNA, the CDR3 is TGTGCCAGCAGTGAACAGGGGGCGGGCTACGAGCAGTACTTC. Its translation: CASSEQGAGYEQYF.

The DNA for the CDR3 is TGTGCCAGCAGTTATGCCTCCTACAATGAGCAGTTCTTC. Its translation: CASSYASYNEQFF. The chain is built from TRBV28 and TRBJ2-1; D call uncertain. This CDR3 is 13 amino acids long. Trimming shortened V by 4 bases and J by 0 bases, and 4 bases separated the two germline ends. The germline V gene encodes CDR1 MDHEN and CDR2 SYDVKM.

The gene calls are TRBV6-1 and TRBJ2-3; D remains unclear. This CDR3 has 12 amino acids. The V and J ends lost 2 bases and 5 bases respectively, with 5 bases between them. Germline-derived CDR1 and CDR2 are MNHNS and SASEGT. The CDR3 reads CASSEIGDTQYF. Here the CDR3 DNA reads TGTGCCAGCAGTGAAATAGGAGATACGCAGTATTTT.